This is a list of T cell receptor beta chains from one sample in a study of memory CD4+ T cells and cytomegalovirus serostatus. Profiling relied on immunoSEQ multiplex PCR, and the TCRdb table lists in-frame clones only, not all of them. Of 45,000 to 60,000 clones listed, around 88% are singletons. Sequencing was performed on memory CD4+ T cells from blood. These receptors were collected from an adult in good health and CMV-seropositive. Each CDR3 is given with its conserved first and last residue. D genes are given only for firm matches. Rows give clone size only sometimes, using once, few, many, or a class for an expanded clone.

V gene: TRBV6-6; D gene: -; clone size: -; J gene: TRBJ1-5; CDR3 protein: CASRLQGSNQPQHF; CDR3 DNA: TGTGCCAGCAGACTTCAGGGAAGCAATCAGCCCCAGCATTTT
V gene: TRBV6-5; D gene: -; clone size: -; J gene: TRBJ2-3; CDR3 protein: CASRSTNTDTQYF; CDR3 DNA: TGTGCCAGCAGATCTACGAATACAGATACGCAGTATTTT
V gene: TRBV4-3; D gene: TRBD2; clone size: once; J gene: TRBJ2-2; CDR3 protein: CASSQGRGGSFGELFF; CDR3 DNA: TGCGCCAGCAGCCAAGGACGGGGGGGAAGCTTCGGGGAGCTGTTTTTT
V gene: TRBV25-1; D gene: TRBD1; clone size: few; J gene: TRBJ1-2; CDR3 protein: CASSEPGTGAVSGYTF; CDR3 DNA: TGTGCCAGCAGTGAACCCGGGACAGGGGCGGTATCTGGCTACACCTTC
V gene: TRBV19; D gene: -; clone size: -; J gene: TRBJ2-7; CDR3 protein: CASSTGFTYEQYF; CDR3 DNA: TGTGCCAGTAGTACAGGTTTTACCTACGAGCAGTACTTC
V gene: TRBV7-9; D gene: TRBD2; clone size: once; J gene: TRBJ2-1; CDR3 protein: CASSLPGTSNGANEQFF; CDR3 DNA: TGTGCCAGCAGCTTACCCGGGACTAGTAATGGGGCCAATGAGCAGTTCTTC
V gene: TRBV7-2; D gene: TRBD2; clone size: -; J gene: TRBJ2-3; CDR3 protein: CASSLSSGVGDTQYF; CDR3 DNA: TGTGCCAGCAGCTTGTCTAGCGGGGTGGGAGATACGCAGTATTTT
V gene: TRBV4-3; D gene: -; clone size: -; J gene: TRBJ2-1; CDR3 protein: CASSRYPGTSTQQFF; CDR3 DNA: TGCGCCAGCAGCCGGTACCCCGGGACTTCTACACAGCAGTTCTTC
V gene: TRBV13; D gene: -; clone size: -; J gene: TRBJ2-1; CDR3 protein: CASSLGGKYNEQFF; CDR3 DNA: TGTGCCAGCAGCTTAGGCGGCAAATACAATGAGCAGTTCTTC
V gene: TRBV7-9; D gene: TRBD1; clone size: -; J gene: TRBJ1-2; CDR3 protein: CASSYEQGTGYTF; CDR3 DNA: TGTGCCAGCAGCTACGAACAGGGGACAGGCTACACCTTC
V gene: TRBV7-2; D gene: -; clone size: -; J gene: TRBJ2-5; CDR3 protein: CASSLELSQETQYF; CDR3 DNA: TGTGCCAGCAGCTTAGAACTTTCTCAAGAGACCCAGTACTTC
V gene: TRBV11-2; D gene: -; clone size: -; J gene: TRBJ1-1; CDR3 protein: CASSLEVPEAFF; CDR3 DNA: TGTGCCAGCAGCTTAGAGGTCCCTGAAGCTTTCTTT
V gene: TRBV7-9; D gene: -; clone size: -; J gene: TRBJ1-4; CDR3 protein: CASSPRRGGNEKLFF; CDR3 DNA: TGTGCCAGCAGCCCCCGCCGGGGGGGCAATGAAAAACTGTTTTTT
V gene: TRBV6-6; D gene: -; clone size: -; J gene: TRBJ1-1; CDR3 protein: CASSYSARGNTEAFF; CDR3 DNA: TGTGCCAGCAGTTACTCGGCCAGGGGGAACACTGAAGCTTTCTTT
V gene: TRBV7-2; D gene: -; clone size: -; J gene: TRBJ1-3; CDR3 protein: CASSLGGFSGNTIYF; CDR3 DNA: TGTGCCAGCAGCTTAGGGGGGTTCTCTGGAAACACCATATATTTT
V gene: TRBV6-6; D gene: TRBD1; clone size: -; J gene: TRBJ1-2; CDR3 protein: CASSYRGLQGGGYTF; CDR3 DNA: TGTGCCAGCAGTTACAGGGGGCTCCAGGGGGGTGGCTACACCTTC
V gene: TRBV29-1; D gene: -; clone size: -; J gene: TRBJ1-4; CDR3 protein: CSVEEGGSEKLFF; CDR3 DNA: TGCAGCGTTGAAGAGGGGGGGAGTGAAAAACTGTTTTTT
V gene: TRBV28; D gene: -; clone size: -; J gene: TRBJ1-1; CDR3 protein: CASSGVPPKAEAFF; CDR3 DNA: TGTGCCAGCAGTGGGGTTCCCCCGAAGGCTGAAGCTTTCTTT
V gene: TRBV2; D gene: TRBD1; clone size: -; J gene: TRBJ1-1; CDR3 protein: CASTTTGYTEAFF; CDR3 DNA: TGTGCCAGCACTACGACAGGGTACACTGAAGCTTTCTTT
V gene: TRBV19; D gene: -; clone size: -; J gene: TRBJ2-1; CDR3 protein: CASSMRTAQSREQFF; CDR3 DNA: TGTGCCAGTAGTATGAGGACGGCACAGTCCAGGGAGCAGTTCTTC
V gene: TRBV18; D gene: TRBD1; clone size: -; J gene: TRBJ2-2; CDR3 protein: CASSPAGQGSTGELFF; CDR3 DNA: TGTGCCAGCTCACCAGCGGGACAGGGCAGCACCGGGGAGCTGTTTTTT
V gene: TRBV7-2; D gene: TRBD2; clone size: few; J gene: TRBJ2-1; CDR3 protein: CASSSGLVGNEQFF; CDR3 DNA: TGTGCCAGCAGCTCCGGACTAGTAGGGAATGAGCAGTTCTTC
V gene: TRBV30; D gene: TRBD1; clone size: -; J gene: TRBJ1-2; CDR3 protein: CAWHPPDRKVYGYTF; CDR3 DNA: TGTGCCTGGCACCCCCCGGACAGGAAGGTCTATGGCTACACCTTC
V gene: TRBV25-1; D gene: TRBD2; clone size: -; J gene: TRBJ2-5; CDR3 protein: CASSEWRTSAQETQYF; CDR3 DNA: TGTGCCAGCAGTGAATGGCGAACTAGCGCCCAAGAGACCCAGTACTTC
V gene: TRBV29-1; D gene: TRBD1; clone size: -; J gene: TRBJ2-4; CDR3 protein: CSVGDRKNIQYF; CDR3 DNA: TGCAGCGTGGGGGACAGAAAAAACATTCAGTACTTC
V gene: TRBV5-1; D gene: -; clone size: -; J gene: TRBJ2-5; CDR3 protein: CASSVRLRETQYF; CDR3 DNA: TGCGCCAGCAGCGTGAGATTGAGAGAGACCCAGTACTTC
V gene: TRBV28; D gene: -; clone size: -; J gene: TRBJ2-3; CDR3 protein: CASSPPGPTDTQYF; CDR3 DNA: TGTGCCAGCAGTCCCCCGGGGCCTACAGATACGCAGTATTTT
V gene: TRBV19; D gene: TRBD1; clone size: -; J gene: TRBJ1-2; CDR3 protein: CASRDRGRYGYTF; CDR3 DNA: TGTGCCAGTAGGGACAGGGGGAGATATGGCTACACCTTC
V gene: TRBV28; D gene: -; clone size: -; J gene: TRBJ2-4; CDR3 protein: CASRDSLAKNIQYF; CDR3 DNA: TGTGCCAGCAGGGACAGCTTAGCCAAAAACATTCAGTACTTC
V gene: TRBV18; D gene: -; clone size: few; J gene: TRBJ1-1; CDR3 protein: CASSPIRHDQPKYEAFF; CDR3 DNA: TGTGCCAGCTCACCAATCCGACACGACCAGCCGAAGTATGAAGCTTTCTTT
V gene: TRBV19; D gene: -; clone size: -; J gene: TRBJ1-6; CDR3 protein: CASKEGPYNSPLHF; CDR3 DNA: TGTGCCAGTAAGGAGGGCCCTTATAATTCACCCCTCCACTTT
V gene: TRBV28; D gene: -; clone size: few; J gene: TRBJ2-7; CDR3 protein: CASSLLDTPYEQYF; CDR3 DNA: TGTGCCAGCAGTTTATTGGACACCCCCTACGAGCAGTACTTC
V gene: TRBV19; D gene: -; clone size: -; J gene: TRBJ2-3; CDR3 protein: CASSMAGKDTQYF; CDR3 DNA: TGTGCCAGTAGTATGGCCGGCAAAGATACGCAGTATTTT
V gene: TRBV5-6; D gene: TRBD1; clone size: -; J gene: TRBJ1-2; CDR3 protein: CASSSWTGRGYTF; CDR3 DNA: TGTGCCAGCAGCTCATGGACAGGTCGGGGCTACACCTTC
V gene: TRBV19; D gene: TRBD1; clone size: -; J gene: TRBJ1-1; CDR3 protein: CASSIPGQGNTEAFF; CDR3 DNA: TGTGCCAGTAGTATCCCGGGACAGGGGAACACTGAAGCTTTCTTT
V gene: TRBV4-3; D gene: TRBD1; clone size: -; J gene: TRBJ1-2; CDR3 protein: CASSHSGGQGGYTF; CDR3 DNA: TGCGCCAGCAGCCACTCAGGGGGGCAGGGAGGCTACACCTTC
V gene: TRBV7-2; D gene: TRBD1; clone size: once; J gene: TRBJ1-5; CDR3 protein: CASSFGTGNQPQHF; CDR3 DNA: TGTGCCAGCAGCTTCGGGACAGGCAATCAGCCCCAGCATTTT
V gene: TRBV7-2; D gene: -; clone size: -; J gene: TRBJ1-5; CDR3 protein: CASSPGQISNQPQHF; CDR3 DNA: TGTGCCAGCAGCCCAGGACAGATTAGCAATCAGCCCCAGCATTTT
V gene: TRBV9; D gene: -; clone size: -; J gene: TRBJ2-6; CDR3 protein: CASSVASGSRGANVLTF; CDR3 DNA: TGTGCCAGCAGCGTAGCTTCGGGGTCTCGGGGGGCCAACGTCCTGACTTTC
V gene: TRBV5-4; D gene: -; clone size: -; J gene: TRBJ1-2; CDR3 protein: CASSSPTFPYGYTF; CDR3 DNA: TGTGCCAGCAGCAGCCCTACTTTTCCCTATGGCTACACCTTC
V gene: TRBV6-6; D gene: -; clone size: -; J gene: TRBJ2-7; CDR3 protein: CASSYSGHYEQYF; CDR3 DNA: TGTGCCAGCAGTTACTCGGGACACTACGAGCAGTACTTC
V gene: TRBV4-2; D gene: -; clone size: -; J gene: TRBJ1-3; CDR3 protein: CASSQVNGFVGNTIYF; CDR3 DNA: TGTGCCAGCAGCCAAGTAAACGGGTTCGTCGGAAACACCATATATTTT
V gene: TRBV5-1; D gene: -; clone size: -; J gene: TRBJ2-5; CDR3 protein: CASSLGRDREQETQYF; CDR3 DNA: TGCGCCAGCAGCTTGGGGCGGGACAGAGAACAAGAGACCCAGTACTTC
V gene: TRBV6-6; D gene: TRBD2; clone size: -; J gene: TRBJ2-1; CDR3 protein: CASKSRLAGRNEQFF; CDR3 DNA: TGTGCCAGCAAGTCAAGACTAGCGGGCCGGAATGAGCAGTTCTTC
V gene: TRBV28; D gene: TRBD1; clone size: -; J gene: TRBJ1-4; CDR3 protein: CPGGRSGEKLFF; CDR3 DNA: TGCCCAGGGGGCAGGAGTGGTGAAAAACTGTTTTTT
V gene: TRBV6-5; D gene: -; clone size: -; J gene: TRBJ1-1; CDR3 protein: CASRTPNRGNTEAFF; CDR3 DNA: TGTGCCAGCAGAACTCCTAACCGTGGGAACACTGAAGCTTTCTTT
V gene: TRBV6-5; D gene: -; clone size: -; J gene: TRBJ2-7; CDR3 protein: CASSPMALTYEQYF; CDR3 DNA: TGTGCCAGCAGCCCCATGGCGCTAACCTACGAGCAGTACTTC
V gene: TRBV6-1; D gene: TRBD1; clone size: -; J gene: TRBJ2-3; CDR3 protein: CASSELKGTGGPSDTQYF; CDR3 DNA: TGTGCCAGCAGTGAGCTTAAAGGGACAGGGGGCCCGTCAGATACGCAGTATTTT
V gene: TRBV7-8; D gene: TRBD2; clone size: -; J gene: TRBJ2-5; CDR3 protein: CASSFQRGGRETQYF; CDR3 DNA: TGTGCCAGCAGCTTCCAGCGGGGGGGCCGAGAGACCCAGTACTTC
V gene: TRBV11-2; D gene: -; clone size: -; J gene: TRBJ1-1; CDR3 protein: CASSLAGGRRTEAFF; CDR3 DNA: TGTGCCAGCAGCTTAGCTGGGGGGCGCAGAACTGAAGCTTTCTTT
V gene: TRBV9; D gene: -; clone size: -; J gene: TRBJ1-1; CDR3 protein: CASSVAPETEAFF; CDR3 DNA: TGTGCCAGCAGCGTAGCTCCGGAAACCGAAGCTTTCTTT
V gene: TRBV7-9; D gene: -; clone size: -; J gene: TRBJ1-6; CDR3 protein: CASSSGGWNSPLHF; CDR3 DNA: TGTGCCAGCAGCTCGGGGGGGTGGAATTCACCCCTCCACTTT
V gene: TRBV5-1; D gene: TRBD1; clone size: once; J gene: TRBJ2-5; CDR3 protein: CASKTGESGYQETQYF; CDR3 DNA: TGCGCCAGCAAGACAGGGGAAAGCGGTTACCAAGAGACCCAGTACTTC